This T cell receptor beta chain was sequenced in a study of blood T cell repertoires in COVID-19. Study in general: COVID-19 samples from acute and convalescent phases originated in the United States, Italy and Spain.

TCRdb's table, derived via immunoSEQ multiplex PCR, lists solely in-frame clones and lacks some. Of 100,000 to 150,000 clones in the sample, around 89% were seen once. This clone occurred a few times. Per the germline V gene, CDR1 is MNHEY and CDR2 is SMNVEV (reference sequence). Trimming stripped 4 bases from V and 2 bases from J, with 11 bases between. The CDR3 extends over 14 amino acids. V and J are TRBV27 and TRBJ2-5; no clear D gene. The specimen was peripheral blood. This TCR came from a human donor in a cohort sampled during active COVID-19. This chain's CDR3 is CASSSPDKQETQYF. The CDR3 bases are TGTGCCAGCAGTTCACCAGACAAACAAGAGACCCAGTACTTC.